These 9 T cell receptor beta chains came from one sample sequenced in a study of TIL therapy for anti-PD-1-resistant metastatic lung cancer. The immunoSEQ assay was v3. Clones were read by immunoSEQ multiplex PCR, and TCRdb kept only the in-frame ones, dropping some. Of 50,000 or so clones listed, 79% are singletons. Sample time point: pre-treatment sample, taken before nivolumab and TIL therapy. Sequencing was performed on blood, taken at baseline. The source of these receptors is a woman aged 30 to 85 with non-small cell lung cancer.

The V gene is TRBV7-9, the J gene TRBJ1-2; 7 nucleotides line up with TRBD1. The length of the CDR3 is 12 residues. CDR1 SEHNR and CDR2 FQNEAQ come from the germline V gene (reference sequence). V lost 8 bases, J lost 8 bases, and 8 bases stayed unmatched. This chain's CDR3 is CASRETGTGYTF. DNA of the CDR3: TGTGCCAGCCGCGAGACAGGGACAGGCTACACCTTC. Looking up the rest from reference TRBV7-9 and TRBJ1-2 gives the full variable domain: DTGVSQNPRHKITKRGQNVTFRCDPISEHNRLYWYRQTLGQGPEFLTYFQNEAQLEKSRLLSDRFSAERPKGSFSTLEIQRTEQGDSAMYLCASRETGTGYTFGSGTRLTVV.

J is TRBJ1-1 and V is TRBV4-3; D is ambiguous. CDR3 length equals 15 residues. Deletions cut 3 bases from V and 6 bases from J, with 17 bases between. Germline CDR1 reads LGHNA; CDR2 reads YSLEER. The CDR3 DNA sequence: TGCGCCAGCAGCCATTTACCTGCCGTAAGGGCTGAAGCTTTCTTT. Encoded protein: CASSHLPAVRAEAFF.

This clone was found once. The genes are TRBV4-3 and TRBJ2-7; possible D gene TRBD1, 6 bases. Trimming took 1 base from V and 2 from J, leaving 12 bases between them. The length of the CDR3 is 15 residues. Germline CDR1 and CDR2: LGHNA and YSLEER. CDR3 loop: CASSQADRSAYEQYF. CDR3 DNA: TGCGCCAGCAGCCAAGCTGACAGGTCCGCCTACGAGCAGTACTTC.

This rearrangement joins TRBV19 to TRBJ2-7; 8 bases are shared with TRBD2. Trimming at V came to 4 bases and at J to 4 bases, leaving 9 bases not matched to a gene. The CDR3 contains 15 residues. Per the germline V gene, CDR1 is LNHDA and CDR2 is SQIVND (reference sequence). DNA of the CDR3: TGTGCCAGTAGTACAACGACTAGCGTTTTGTACGAGCAGTACTTC. This encodes CASSTTTSVLYEQYF. Full variable domain (outside the CDR3, taken from reference TRBV19 and TRBJ2-7): DGGITQSPKYLFRKEGQNVTLSCEQNLNHDAMYWYRQDPGQGLRLIYYSQIVNDFQKGDIAEGYSVSREKKESFPLTVTSAQKNPTAFYLCASSTTTSVLYEQYFGPGTRLTVT.

V is TRBV6-6 and J is TRBJ1-5; TRBD1 is a possible D gene (5 bases). The V gene lost 2 bases and the J gene lost 4 bases, with 15 bases spanning the gap. Germline assignment: CDR1 MNHNY and CDR2 SVGAGI (reference sequence). The CDR3 totals 16 residues. The CDR3 sequence is CASSYPAGWGNQPQHF. CDR3 coding DNA: TGTGCCAGCAGTTACCCCGCAGGGTGGGGGAATCAGCCCCAGCATTTT.

The V call is TRBV14, the J call TRBJ1-2; the match to TRBD1 covers 8 bases. This CDR3 spans 15 amino acids. Germline V gene lookup returns CDR1 SGHDN and CDR2 FVKESK. V lost 2 bases and J lost 2; bases outside the gene matches: 4. CDR3 sequence (DNA): TGTGCCAGCAGCCAACCCCGGGACAGGAACTATGGCTACACCTTC. This translates into CASSQPRDRNYGYTF.

This clone was seen just once. The V call is TRBV7-6, the J call TRBJ1-1; D uncertain. The V gene's germline CDR1 is SGHVS and CDR2 FNYEAQ. This CDR3 comprises 13 residues. V was clipped by 3 bases and J by 7 bases, with 12 bases between them. The CDR3 nucleotides read TGTGCCAGCAGCTTTAATAGGGAGAGTGAAGCTTTCTTT. Translated, it gives CASSFNRESEAFF. Supplemented by reference TRBV7-6 and TRBJ1-1, the full variable domain reads GAGVSQSPRYKVTKRGQDVALRCDPISGHVSLYWYRQALGQGPEFLTYFNYEAQQDKSGLPNDRFSAERPEGSISTLTIQRTEQRDSAMYRCASSFNRESEAFFGQGTRLTVV.

CDR3 in amino acids: CASSPGTGGIGYTF. CDR3 in DNA: TGTGCCAGCAGCCCCGGGACAGGGGGTATTGGCTACACCTTC. The J gene is TRBJ1-2, the V gene TRBV5-5; 11 bases match TRBD1. Germline assignment: CDR1 SGHKS and CDR2 YYEKEE (reference sequence). V trimming: 4 bases; J trimming: 7 bases; junction bases outside the gene matches: 6. CDR3 size: 14 residues.

The chain employs TRBV2 and TRBJ2-2; the D gene is possibly TRBD1 (6 bases). This CDR3 region has 16 residues. Germline loops: CDR1 SNHLY, CDR2 FYNNEI. Trimming removed 0 bases at V and 7 bases at J, with 15 bases between. The CDR3 loop reads CASSEALRGYSGELFF. Written as DNA, the CDR3 is TGTGCCAGCAGTGAAGCGCTTAGGGGGTATAGCGGGGAGCTGTTTTTT.